Here is one T cell receptor beta chain with its context. This clonotype was seen at least ten times. Its antigen target is currently unknown. Base-call qualities are not available, and no considerably larger clone is one nucleotide away. Receptor amplification or capture employed 5' RACE. The instrument was an Illumina HiSeq 2000. A universal primer binding site was introduced by template switching, and a unique molecular identifier was present in the final cDNA, enabling accurate counting of TCR cDNA molecules. Specific primers in the conserved constant-segment region were used to synthesize first-strand cDNA for the TCR alpha and beta chains. To control for contamination, every cDNA library was double barcoded, receiving both a SMART-Mk sample barcode and Illumina barcodes. Two successive PCR steps introduced TruSeq adapter sequences along with Illumina sample barcodes. The TCR alpha and beta cDNA libraries were sequenced on the Illumina HiSeq platform using custom primers. Per the source publication's procedure: Raw reads were processed with MiGEC to extract unique molecular identifiers, and MiXCR was used to determine CDR3 positions. Recombination models were inferred per individual with the repgenHMM and IGoR tools using an EM algorithm. The analysis of shared clonotypes was done with the tcR package in R, with sharing normalized by the product of cloneset sizes. Out-of-frame nonproductive sequences were analyzed to study raw recombination free of thymic and clonal selection effects. In-frame beta chains were kept once TCRdb had trimmed the public reads at Q25 with fastp and called clones with MiXCR. Each CDR3 protein appears once, grouped with its most common genes and DNA. Clone size and V and J calls follow TCRdb, not the original study. This sample comprises a few hundred thousand distinct CDR3 sequences, approximately 14% of them detected only once. The leading ten clones occupy approximately 0.98% of the sample.

Only healthy Caucasian donors were included. Three pairs of female monozygotic twins, all aged about 18 to 30 years, were included in the twin cohort. CD4+ and CD8+ T cell populations were isolated with positive isolation kits from Invitrogen. V and J lose 5 bases and 4 bases, and a span of 15 bases separates them. Measured from the cysteine to the phenylalanine, the CDR3 is 14 residues long. Only the CDR3 DNA stays, 42 bases, in frame from base 1. This entry belongs to a study of identical twins (dated by TCRdb to about 2016). As for the study more broadly: The study deep-sequenced TCR alpha and beta repertoires from monozygotic twins, unrelated adults of various ages and cord blood to test whether fetal clonotypes persist. Replicate twin experiments were performed at different times using different library preparation protocols to rule out contamination.

What the research found in general, with its limitations: Because the same donors could not be followed over many years, the conclusions relied on cross-sectional statistical analysis. In monozygotic twins, recombination models systematically underestimated out-of-frame TCR alpha sharing, but the models matched the sharing seen between unrelated individuals. Out-of-frame TCR alpha sequences shared between twins showed an excess of low generation-probability sequences compared with coincidental sharing between unrelated individuals. Abundant cord blood beta clonotypes had fewer insertions, young adult naive repertoires showed a similar but weaker trend, and memory repertoires showed no such trend. Invariant T cells such as MAIT and iNKT could partly confound zero-insertion analyses, though diverse VJ usage argued against this for most clonotypes. Excess twin sharing in beta out-of-frame sequences was weaker because fewer shared sequences lowered the signal-to-noise ratio.

These data also featured in a second study, about yellow fever vaccine responses in identical twins. The second source states: The T cell response to vaccination in identical twins was reported by the authors to appear partly convergent and partly personalized. The study precisely tracked vaccine-responding T cell clones in identical twins.

The sequencing sample was made of CD4+ T cells sorted from blood. The V and J segments used are TRBV12-3 or TRBV12-4 and TRBJ2-7; the D call could be TRBD1 or TRBD2, with each sharing 5 bases. The sequence derives from a woman under 30 in good health. CDR3 loop: CASSTGTSTYEQYF. The nucleotide sequence is given as TGTGCCAGCAGTACCGGGACCTCTACTTACGAGCAGTACTTC.